One and the same sample provided the 19 T cell receptor beta chains below, sequenced in a study of graft-versus-host responses after intestinal transplantation. The repertoire was sequenced with immunoSEQ multiplex PCR; TCRdb's copy has only in-frame clones and lacks some. Of under 100,000 clones in the sample, more than 80% were seen once. Specimen: PBMCs, collected roughly 410 days after intestinal transplant. These receptors came from a human patient who received an intestinal transplant, so some T cells may come from the graft donor.

V and J are TRBV29-1 and TRBJ1-2; TRBD1 is a possible D gene (5 bases). This CDR3 region has 15 residues. V was cut by 6 bases and J by 2 bases, with 19 bases left in between. Germline V CDR1 and CDR2: SQVTM, ANQGSEA. The DNA for the CDR3 is TGCAGCGTCGATCGGACCCCTGGGGCCAACTATGGCTACACCTTC. This gives the protein CSVDRTPGANYGYTF.

This rearrangement joins TRBV5-1 to TRBJ1-4, with D possibly being TRBD1 (6 bases). V lost 3 bases and J 7 bases, leaving 10 bases between the germline ends. CDR1 and CDR2 from the germline V gene are SGHRS and YFSETQ. The CDR3 runs to 13 residues. The CDR3 loop is CASSSQGGEKLFF. The DNA for the CDR3 is TGCGCCAGCAGCTCACAGGGAGGTGAAAAACTGTTTTTT.

The V call is TRBV18, the J call TRBJ1-6, with 7 bases matching TRBD1. V lost 1 base and J lost 4; bases outside the gene matches: 1. CDR1 and CDR2 from the germline V gene are KGHSH and LQKENI. This CDR3 has 15 residues. The CDR3 DNA reads as TGTGCCAGCTCACCACGGGACAGATATAATTCACCCCTCCACTTT. This translates into CASSPRDRYNSPLHF.

The rearrangement uses TRBV4-1 and TRBJ1-2, with 11 positions matching TRBD1. Germline values: CDR1 MGHRA, CDR2 YSYEKL. J lost 6 bases, V lost 5 bases, and 11 bases had no gene match. This CDR3 region has 16 residues. The CDR3 region is CASSTYWTGGADGYTF. CDR3 nucleotide sequence: TGCGCCAGCAGCACCTACTGGACAGGGGGCGCCGATGGCTACACCTTC.

V is TRBV27 and J is TRBJ1-1, with unresolved D. The CDR3 has 15 residues. Trimming cost V 4 bases and J 2 bases, with 14 bases left between them. The germline gives CDR1 MNHEY, CDR2 SMNVEV (reference sequence). CDR3 DNA sequence: TGTGCCAGCAGTTCCCCCCGAGGAATCAACACTGAAGCTTTCTTT. Translating gives CASSSPRGINTEAFF.

The rearrangement joins TRBV2 to TRBJ2-1; 14 positions match TRBD2. Germline values: CDR1 SNHLY, CDR2 FYNNEI. The CDR3 spans 15 residues. Trimming removed 7 bases from V and 5 bases from J; junction bases left unmatched: 4. The CDR3 DNA follows: TGTGCCAGCACCCGGACTAGCGGGGGGCACAATGAGCAGTTCTTC. Translating it yields CASTRTSGGHNEQFF.

The V and J genes are TRBV7-9 and TRBJ1-5; possibly TRBD1 for D (6 bases). Germline CDR1 is SEHNR and CDR2 is FQNEAQ (reference sequence). The CDR3 loop spans 14 amino acids. Trimming stripped 4 bases from V and 3 bases from J, with 10 bases between. Here the CDR3 reads CASSSRTVNQPQHF. The CDR3 coding sequence is TGTGCCAGCAGCTCCCGGACAGTCAATCAGCCCCAGCATTTT. The variable domain in full, with the rest retrieved from reference TRBV7-9 and TRBJ1-5, is DTGVSQNPRHKITKRGQNVTFRCDPISEHNRLYWYRQTLGQGPEFLTYFQNEAQLEKSRLLSDRFSAERPKGSFSTLEIQRTEQGDSAMYLCASSSRTVNQPQHFGDGTRLSIL.

CDR3 region: CASSLARDNNEKLFF. CDR3 nucleotide sequence: TGTGCCAGCAGCCTTGCACGCGATAATAATGAAAAACTGTTTTTT. The chain joins TRBV6-5 to TRBJ1-4; D uncertain. Germline V gene lookup returns CDR1 MNHEY and CDR2 SVGAGI. With 6 bases removed from V and 4 bases from J, the gap between germline ends came to 15 bases. The CDR3 has 15 residues.

V is TRBV7-3 and J is TRBJ2-3, with 7 bases identical to TRBD2. The CDR3 is 14 amino acids. The V gene end was trimmed by 5 bases and the J gene end by 1 base; junction bases not matched to a gene: 3. CDR1 and CDR2 (germline): SGHTA, FQGTGA. The CDR3 loop is CASSPSGGTDTQYF. DNA for the CDR3: TGTGCCAGCAGCCCCAGCGGGGGCACAGATACGCAGTATTTT.

This sequence joins TRBV25-1 and TRBJ1-1; D is undetermined. The CDR3 contains 15 residues. CDR1 is MGHDK and CDR2 is SYGVNS in the germline V gene. V dropped 2 bases and J dropped 1 base, with 11 bases sitting between them. The CDR3 nucleotides are TGTGCCAGCAGTGAAACGGGGTCGGGGAACACTGAAGCTTTCTTT. Its translation is CASSETGSGNTEAFF.

The V gene is TRBV7-6, the J gene TRBJ1-1; possibly TRBD1 for D (5 bases). Looked up from germline, CDR1 is SGHVS and CDR2 is FNYEAQ. This CDR3 comprises 13 residues. The V gene lost 0 bases and the J gene lost 8 bases, with 10 bases spanning the gap. For the CDR3, the DNA is TGTGCCAGCAGCTTAGCGGGGGGAGACGAAGCTTTCTTT. This codes for CASSLAGGDEAFF.

CDR3 DNA: TGCGCCAGCAGCGGCACCGGGACAGAGAATTCACCCCTCCACTTT. Translating it yields CASSGTGTENSPLHF. The J gene is TRBJ1-6, the V gene TRBV5-1; 7 bases are a match to TRBD1. V lost 4 bases and J lost 7; bases outside the gene matches: 8. The germline V gene has CDR1 SGHRS and CDR2 YFSETQ. The CDR3 consists of 15 residues.

The V and J genes are TRBV7-3 and TRBJ1-1; 9 nucleotides line up with TRBD1. The germline CDR1 and CDR2 sequences are SGHTA and FQGTGA. V shed 3 bases and J 6 bases; nucleotides not matched to a gene: 14. This CDR3 is built from 17 residues. This chain's CDR3 is CASSLVGRQGGRAEAFF. CDR3 in DNA: TGTGCCAGCAGCTTGGTTGGGCGACAGGGGGGCCGTGCTGAAGCTTTCTTT.

The chain couples TRBV6-5 to TRBJ2-3, with D perhaps TRBD1 or TRBD2 (7 bases each). CDR1 and CDR2 (germline): MNHEY, SVGAGI. The V end lost 8 bases, the J end lost 4 bases, and 19 bases lay between the germline ends. The length of the CDR3 is 15 residues. The DNA of the CDR3 is TGTGCCAGCTCGCTAGGGAGGGGGCTCCCAGATACGCAGTATTTT. The encoded protein is CASSLGRGLPDTQYF.

The chain combines TRBV18 with TRBJ1-3, with D possibly being TRBD1 (5 bases). The CDR3 covers 16 residues. CDR1 is KGHSH, CDR2 LQKENI, per germline. Trimming removed 4 bases from V and 4 bases from J, with 17 bases in between. This chain's CDR3 is CASSQDPGPRGNTIYF. Here the CDR3 DNA reads TGTGCCAGCTCACAAGACCCGGGACCAAGGGGAAACACCATATATTTT. The whole variable domain, filled in from reference TRBV18 and TRBJ1-3, reads NAGVMQNPRHLVRRRGQEARLRCSPMKGHSHVYWYRQLPEEGLKFMVYLQKENIIDESGMPKERFSAEFPKEGPSILRIQQVVRGDSAAYFCASSQDPGPRGNTIYFGEGSWLTVV.

J is TRBJ1-6 and V is TRBV5-1, with TRBD1 as a possible D gene (5 bases). Germline loops: CDR1 SGHRS, CDR2 YFSETQ. This CDR3 has 16 amino acids. V dropped 4 bases and J dropped 7 bases, with 18 bases sitting between them. As DNA, the CDR3 is TGCGCCAGCAGCGCCACGCTGGAGGGACCCAATTCACCCCTCCACTTT. As protein: CASSATLEGPNSPLHF.

V and J are TRBV10-2 and TRBJ2-5; TRBD1 matches 8 bases. With V trimmed by 8 bases and J by 0 bases, 5 bases remained unmatched. Germline V gene sequence: CDR1 WSHSY, CDR2 SAAADI. This CDR3 contains 14 residues. CDR3 residues: CASQGAGNQETQYF. CDR3 coding DNA: TGCGCCAGCCAGGGGGCCGGAAACCAAGAGACCCAGTACTTC.

This clone was counted only a few times. The chain recombines TRBV2 with TRBJ1-3; TRBD1 might be the D (5 bases). Trimming took off 8 bases at V and 3 bases at J, with 17 bases between the two ends. This CDR3 comprises 15 residues. Germline-derived CDR1 and CDR2 are SNHLY and FYNNEI. The CDR3 loop reads CASGWGREYGNTIYF. The CDR3 DNA follows: TGTGCCAGCGGGTGGGGCAGAGAGTATGGAAACACCATATATTTT.

V gene TRBV13 combines with J gene TRBJ1-6, with 7 positions matching TRBD1. The germline V gene has CDR1 PRHDT and CDR2 FYEKMQ (reference sequence). The CDR3 covers 15 residues. V was pared by 8 bases and J by 0 bases, with 4 bases of the junction left unmatched. CDR3 coding DNA: TGTGCCAGCCAGGGACAGAACTCCTATAATTCACCCCTCCACTTT. It is translated as CASQGQNSYNSPLHF.